This TCR beta chain was observed in a study of T cell responses to AZD1222 COVID-19 vaccine. Study-wide results and limits: Repertoire samples came only from after the peak T cell response. An increase in Spike-specific TCR breadth and depth was observed after two AZD1222 doses. At study baseline, merely five or six AZD1222 recipients were seropositive. Clonal diversity was possibly underestimated, and white British individuals and females predominated among donors.

TCRdb's copy holds only in-frame clones and misses some; the assay was immunoSEQ multiplex PCR. The sample shows about 180,000 clones, around nine tenths of them seen only once. Per the germline V gene, CDR1 is MDHEN and CDR2 is SYDVKM. V lost 10 bases to trimming and J lost 1 base, with 10 bases between them. This CDR3 spans 13 amino acids. In the case of this clone: Its antigen is unknown.

This sample comprised peripheral blood, obtained 28 days after the second AZD1222 dose. The sequence was collected from an adult who received the AZD1222 COVID-19 vaccine. The chain couples TRBV28 to TRBJ2-2; D gene unclear. The DNA for the CDR3 is TGTGCCACCCCGGACGGGAACACCGGGGAGCTGTTTTTT. As protein: CATPDGNTGELFF.